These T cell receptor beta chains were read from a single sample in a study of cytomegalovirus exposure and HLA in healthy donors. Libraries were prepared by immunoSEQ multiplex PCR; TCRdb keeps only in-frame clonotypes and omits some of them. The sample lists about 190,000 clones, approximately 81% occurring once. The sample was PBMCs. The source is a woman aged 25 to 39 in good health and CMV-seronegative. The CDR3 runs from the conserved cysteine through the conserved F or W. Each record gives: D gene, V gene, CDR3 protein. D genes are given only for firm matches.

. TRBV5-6 CASSLARDSPLHF
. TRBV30 CAWKYSGTGVYEQYF
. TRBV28 CASSFGLSNQPQHF
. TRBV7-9 CASSLTAPQGGYGYTF
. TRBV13 CASSFGQKTGTDTQYF
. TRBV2 CASSDRGPNTGELFF
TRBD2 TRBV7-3 CASSYSTSGSYNEQFF
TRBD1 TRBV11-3 CASSPRGTNTGELFF
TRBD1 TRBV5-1 CASTRDSDNSPLHF
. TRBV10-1 CASSVSGEPWYEQYF
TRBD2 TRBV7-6 CASSLEVSGASYEQYF
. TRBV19 CASSSGLLGAYNEQFF